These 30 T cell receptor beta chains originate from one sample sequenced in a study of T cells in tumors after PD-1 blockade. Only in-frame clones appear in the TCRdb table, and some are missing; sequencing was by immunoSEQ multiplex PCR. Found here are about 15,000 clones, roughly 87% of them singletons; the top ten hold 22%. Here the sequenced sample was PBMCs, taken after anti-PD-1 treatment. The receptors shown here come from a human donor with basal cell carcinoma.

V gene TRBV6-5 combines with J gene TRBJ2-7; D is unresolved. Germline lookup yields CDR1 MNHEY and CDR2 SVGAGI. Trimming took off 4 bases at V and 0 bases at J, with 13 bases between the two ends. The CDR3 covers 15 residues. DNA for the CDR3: TGTGCCAGCAGTTTGGACCCCCGGAGCTCCTACGAGCAGTACTTC. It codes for CASSLDPRSSYEQYF.

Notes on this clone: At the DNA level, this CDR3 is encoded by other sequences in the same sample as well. Here the CDR3 reads CARCYGGAREGSSYNEQFF. CDR3 bases: TGTGCCCGCTGTTATGGGGGGGCGCGGGAGGGGAGCTCCTACAATGAGCAGTTCTTC. The chain has TRBV2 and TRBJ2-1; TRBD2 matches 9 bases. This CDR3 is built from 19 residues. V lost 11 bases to trimming and J lost 0 bases; unmatched junction nucleotides: 20. CDR1 is SNHLY and CDR2 is FYNNEI in the germline V gene. The full variable domain, completed using reference TRBV2 and TRBJ2-1, is EPEVTQTPSHQVTQMGQEVILRCVPISNHLYFYWYRQILGQKVEFLVSFYNNEISEKSEIFDDQFSVERPDGSNFTLKIRSTKLEDSAMYFCARCYGGAREGSSYNEQFFGPGTRLTVL.

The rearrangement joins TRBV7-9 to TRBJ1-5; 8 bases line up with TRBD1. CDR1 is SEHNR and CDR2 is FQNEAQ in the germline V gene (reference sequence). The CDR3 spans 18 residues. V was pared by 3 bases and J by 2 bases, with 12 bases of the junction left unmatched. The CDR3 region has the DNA TGTGCCAGCAGCTTCGGGACAGGAGCTTTGGTCGGCAATCAGCCCCAGCATTTT. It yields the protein CASSFGTGALVGNQPQHF.

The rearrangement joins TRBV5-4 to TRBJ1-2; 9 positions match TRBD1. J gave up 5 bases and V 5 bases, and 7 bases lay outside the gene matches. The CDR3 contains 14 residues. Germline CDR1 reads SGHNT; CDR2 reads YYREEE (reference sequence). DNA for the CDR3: TGTGCCAGCAGTCCTGTGGGACAGGGATATGGCTACACCTTC. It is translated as CASSPVGQGYGYTF.

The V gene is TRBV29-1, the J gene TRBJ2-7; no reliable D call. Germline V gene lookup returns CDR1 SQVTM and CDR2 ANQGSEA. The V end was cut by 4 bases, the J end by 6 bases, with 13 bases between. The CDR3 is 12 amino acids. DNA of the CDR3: TGCAGCGTTGGATCATTCGGCTTCGAGCAGTACTTC. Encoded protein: CSVGSFGFEQYF.

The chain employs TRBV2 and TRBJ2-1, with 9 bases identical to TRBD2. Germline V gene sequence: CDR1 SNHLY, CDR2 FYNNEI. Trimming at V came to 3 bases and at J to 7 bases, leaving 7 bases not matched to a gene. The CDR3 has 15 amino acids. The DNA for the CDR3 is TGTGCCAGCAGTGATAGTGGACTAGCGCCGAATGAGCAGTTCTTC. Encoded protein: CASSDSGLAPNEQFF.

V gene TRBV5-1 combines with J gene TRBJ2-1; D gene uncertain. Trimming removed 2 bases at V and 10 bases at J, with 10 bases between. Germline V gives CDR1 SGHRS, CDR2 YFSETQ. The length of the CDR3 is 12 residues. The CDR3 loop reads CASSFVQREQFF. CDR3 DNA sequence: TGCGCCAGCAGCTTTGTACAGCGAGAGCAGTTCTTC.

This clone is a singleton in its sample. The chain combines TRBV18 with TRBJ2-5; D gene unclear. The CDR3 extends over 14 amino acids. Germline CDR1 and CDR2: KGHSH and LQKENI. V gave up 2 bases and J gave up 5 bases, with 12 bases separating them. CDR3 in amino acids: CASSPDRHGETQYF. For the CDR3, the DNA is TGTGCCAGCTCACCAGACCGCCACGGGGAGACCCAGTACTTC.

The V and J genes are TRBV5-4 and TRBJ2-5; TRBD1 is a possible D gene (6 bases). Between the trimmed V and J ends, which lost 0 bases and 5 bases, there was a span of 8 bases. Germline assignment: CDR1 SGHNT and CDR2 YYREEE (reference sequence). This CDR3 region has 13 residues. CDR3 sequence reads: CASSLAGAETQYF. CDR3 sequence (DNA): TGTGCCAGCAGCTTGGCAGGGGCCGAGACCCAGTACTTC.

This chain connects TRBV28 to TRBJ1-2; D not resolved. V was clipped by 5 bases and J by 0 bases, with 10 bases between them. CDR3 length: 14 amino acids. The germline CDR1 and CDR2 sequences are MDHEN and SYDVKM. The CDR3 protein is CASSPLGANYGYTF. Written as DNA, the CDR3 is TGTGCCAGCAGTCCCCTTGGAGCTAACTATGGCTACACCTTC.

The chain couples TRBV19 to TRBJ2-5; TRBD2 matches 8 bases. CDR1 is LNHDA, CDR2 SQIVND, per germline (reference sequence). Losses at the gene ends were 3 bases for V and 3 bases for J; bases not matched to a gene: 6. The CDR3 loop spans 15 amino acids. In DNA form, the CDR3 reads TGTGCCAGTAGTATCGGGACTAGGGGGGAAGAGACCCAGTACTTC. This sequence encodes CASSIGTRGEETQYF. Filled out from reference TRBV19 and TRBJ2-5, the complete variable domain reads DGGITQSPKYLFRKEGQNVTLSCEQNLNHDAMYWYRQDPGQGLRLIYYSQIVNDFQKGDIAEGYSVSREKKESFPLTVTSAQKNPTAFYLCASSIGTRGEETQYFGPGTRLLVL.

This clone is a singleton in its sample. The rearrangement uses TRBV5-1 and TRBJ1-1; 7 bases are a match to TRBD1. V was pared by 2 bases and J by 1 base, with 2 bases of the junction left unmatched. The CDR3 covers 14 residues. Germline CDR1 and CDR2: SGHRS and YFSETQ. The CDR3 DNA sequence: TGCGCCAGCAGCTTTACAGGGGAGAACACTGAAGCTTTCTTT. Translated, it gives CASSFTGENTEAFF. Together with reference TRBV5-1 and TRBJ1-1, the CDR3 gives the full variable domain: KAGVTQTPRYLIKTRGQQVTLSCSPISGHRSVSWYQQTPGQGLQFLFEYFSETQRNKGNFPGRFSGRQFSNSRSEMNVSTLELGDSALYLCASSFTGENTEAFFGQGTRLTVV.

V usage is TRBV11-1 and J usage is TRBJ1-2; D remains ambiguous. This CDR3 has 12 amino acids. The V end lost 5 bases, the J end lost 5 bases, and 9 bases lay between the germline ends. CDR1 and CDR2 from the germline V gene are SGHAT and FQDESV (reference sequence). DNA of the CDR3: TGTGCCAGCAGCCGGTCGGGGTATGGCTACACCTTC. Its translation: CASSRSGYGYTF.

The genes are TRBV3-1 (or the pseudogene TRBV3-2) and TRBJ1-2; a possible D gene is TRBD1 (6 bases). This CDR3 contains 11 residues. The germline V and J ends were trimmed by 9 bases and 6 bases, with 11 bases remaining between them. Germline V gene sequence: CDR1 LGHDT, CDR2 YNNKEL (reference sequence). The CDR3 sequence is CASAGVNGYTF. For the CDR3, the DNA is TGTGCCAGTGCAGGGGTCAATGGCTACACCTTC.

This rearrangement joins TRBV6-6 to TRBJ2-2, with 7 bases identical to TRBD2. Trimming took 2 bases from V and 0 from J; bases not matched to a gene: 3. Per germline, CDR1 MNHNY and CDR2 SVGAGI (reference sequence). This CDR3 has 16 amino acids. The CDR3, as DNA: TGTGCCAGCAGTTACGAGGGAGGGGCGAACACCGGGGAGCTGTTTTTT. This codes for CASSYEGGANTGELFF.

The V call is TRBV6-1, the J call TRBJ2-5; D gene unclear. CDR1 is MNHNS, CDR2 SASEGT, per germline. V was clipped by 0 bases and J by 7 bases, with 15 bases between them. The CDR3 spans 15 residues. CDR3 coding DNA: TGTGCCAGCAGTGAAGCGTGGACGTCCGACGGGACCCAGTACTTC. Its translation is CASSEAWTSDGTQYF.

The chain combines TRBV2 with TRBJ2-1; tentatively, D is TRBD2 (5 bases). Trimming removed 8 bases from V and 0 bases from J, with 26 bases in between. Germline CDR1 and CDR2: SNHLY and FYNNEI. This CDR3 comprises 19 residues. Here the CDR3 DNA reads TGTGCCAGCTGTTATGGGTGGGCGCGGTTGGGGAGCTCCTACAATGAGCAGTTCTTC. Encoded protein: CASCYGWARLGSSYNEQFF.

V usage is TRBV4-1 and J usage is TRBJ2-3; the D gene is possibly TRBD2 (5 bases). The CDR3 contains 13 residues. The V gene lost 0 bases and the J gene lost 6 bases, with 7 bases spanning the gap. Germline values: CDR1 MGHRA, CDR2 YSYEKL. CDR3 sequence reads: CASSQEWRDTQYF. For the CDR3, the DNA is TGCGCCAGCAGCCAAGAGTGGAGGGATACGCAGTATTTT.

The DNA of the CDR3 is TGTCCCACCAGTGAAGGGTGGGCGCGGGAGGGGAGCTCCTACAATGAGCAGTTCTTC. Translating gives CPTSEGWAREGSSYNEQFF. The genes are TRBV2 and TRBJ2-1; 9 bases fit TRBD2. The CDR3 totals 19 residues. Germline V gives CDR1 SNHLY, CDR2 FYNNEI.

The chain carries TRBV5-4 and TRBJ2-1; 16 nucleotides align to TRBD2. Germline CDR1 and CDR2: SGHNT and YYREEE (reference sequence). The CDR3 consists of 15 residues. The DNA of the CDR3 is TGTGTAGGCGGGACTAGCGGGGGGGCCTACAATGAGCAGTTCTTC. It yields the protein CVGGTSGGAYNEQFF.

In nucleotides, the CDR3 is TGTGCCAGCAGCCGGGACTGGCAGTCCTACGAGCAGTACTTC. Its protein product is CASSRDWQSYEQYF. This sequence joins TRBV6-5 and TRBJ2-7; TRBD2 is a possible D gene (6 bases). Deletions cut 6 bases from V and 1 base from J, with 13 bases between. This CDR3 is built from 14 residues. Germline-derived CDR1 and CDR2 are MNHEY and SVGAGI.

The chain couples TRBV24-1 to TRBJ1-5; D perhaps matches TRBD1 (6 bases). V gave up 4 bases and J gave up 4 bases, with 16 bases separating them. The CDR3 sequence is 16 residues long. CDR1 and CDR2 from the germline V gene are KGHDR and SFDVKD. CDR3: CATSDRTVILNQPQHF. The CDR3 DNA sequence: TGTGCCACCAGTGACCGGACAGTTATCCTGAATCAGCCCCAGCATTTT.

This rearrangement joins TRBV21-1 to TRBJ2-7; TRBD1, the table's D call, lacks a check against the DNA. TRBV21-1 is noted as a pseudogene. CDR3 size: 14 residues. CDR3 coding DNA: TGTGCCAGCAGCCTCCGGGACAGGGGCTACGAGCAGTACTTC. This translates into CASSLRDRGYEQYF.

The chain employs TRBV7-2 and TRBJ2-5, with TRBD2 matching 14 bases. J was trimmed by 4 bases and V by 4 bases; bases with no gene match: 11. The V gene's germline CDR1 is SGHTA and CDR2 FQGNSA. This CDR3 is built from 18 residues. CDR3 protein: CASSSTPTTSGGAETQYF. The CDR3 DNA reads TGTGCCAGCAGCTCAACCCCTACGACTAGCGGGGGGGCAGAGACCCAGTACTTC.

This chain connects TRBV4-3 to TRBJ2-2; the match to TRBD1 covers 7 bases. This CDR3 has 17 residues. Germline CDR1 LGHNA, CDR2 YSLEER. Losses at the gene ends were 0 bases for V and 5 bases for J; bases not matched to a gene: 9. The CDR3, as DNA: TGCGCCAGCAGCCAAGACCCGGACAGGACTGGGACCGGGGAGCTGTTTTTT. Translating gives CASSQDPDRTGTGELFF.

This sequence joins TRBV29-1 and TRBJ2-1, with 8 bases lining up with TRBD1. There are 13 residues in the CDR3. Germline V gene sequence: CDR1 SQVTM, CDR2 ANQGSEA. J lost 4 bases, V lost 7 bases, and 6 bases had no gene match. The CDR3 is CSGGQGGYNEQFF. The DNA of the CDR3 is TGCAGCGGCGGACAGGGTGGGTACAATGAGCAGTTCTTC.

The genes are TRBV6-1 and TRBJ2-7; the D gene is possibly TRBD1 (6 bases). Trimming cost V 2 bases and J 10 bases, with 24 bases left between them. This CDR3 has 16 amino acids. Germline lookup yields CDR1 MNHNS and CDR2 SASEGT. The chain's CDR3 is CASSESAGASRWTQYF. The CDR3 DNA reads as TGTGCCAGCAGTGAATCCGCAGGGGCATCTAGGTGGACACAGTACTTC.

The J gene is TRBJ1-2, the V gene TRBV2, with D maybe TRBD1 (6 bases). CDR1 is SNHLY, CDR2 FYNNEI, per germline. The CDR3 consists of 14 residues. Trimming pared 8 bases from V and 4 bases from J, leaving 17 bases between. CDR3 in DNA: TGTGCCAGCTTCCGAAGGGGGGGAATCTATGGCTACACCTTC. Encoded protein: CASFRRGGIYGYTF.

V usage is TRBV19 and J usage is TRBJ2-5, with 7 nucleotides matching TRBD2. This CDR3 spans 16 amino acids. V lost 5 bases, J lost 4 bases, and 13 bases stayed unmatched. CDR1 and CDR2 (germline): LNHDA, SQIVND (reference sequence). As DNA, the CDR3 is TGTGCCAGTAGTTCTACTAGCGTCTCAACTCTAGAGACCCAGTACTTC. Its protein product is CASSSTSVSTLETQYF.

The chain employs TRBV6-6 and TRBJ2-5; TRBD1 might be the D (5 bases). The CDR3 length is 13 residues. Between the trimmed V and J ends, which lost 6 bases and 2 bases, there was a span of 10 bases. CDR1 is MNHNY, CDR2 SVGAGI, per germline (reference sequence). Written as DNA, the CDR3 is TGTGCCAGCAGCAACAGGATGCAAGAGACCCAGTACTTC. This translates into CASSNRMQETQYF.